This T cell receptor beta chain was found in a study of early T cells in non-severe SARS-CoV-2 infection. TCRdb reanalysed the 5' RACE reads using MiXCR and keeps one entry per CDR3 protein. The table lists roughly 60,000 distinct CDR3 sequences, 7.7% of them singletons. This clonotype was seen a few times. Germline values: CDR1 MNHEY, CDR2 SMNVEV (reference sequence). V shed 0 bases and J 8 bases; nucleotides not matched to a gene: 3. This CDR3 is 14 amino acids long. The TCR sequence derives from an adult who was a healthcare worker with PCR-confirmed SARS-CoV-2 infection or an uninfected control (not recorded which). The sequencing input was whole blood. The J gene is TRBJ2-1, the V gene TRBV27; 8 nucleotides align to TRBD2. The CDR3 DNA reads TGTGCCAGCAGTTTATCGGCTAGCGGGCATGAGCAGTTCTTC. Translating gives CASSLSASGHEQFF.